This TCR beta chain was recorded in a study of memory CD4+ T cells and cytomegalovirus serostatus. Using immunoSEQ multiplex PCR, the repertoire was profiled, and TCRdb retains in-frame clones only, with some absent. The data show 80,000 or so clones, roughly 78% seen once. As concerns this clone: Its target is not known.

Study findings and constraints: Suggested: most of the CMV-linked TCR signature lies in CD4+ memory cells.

Single viable CD3+CD4+CD8-CD45RO+ cells were sorted as the memory CD4+ T cells. There are 13 residues in the CDR3. This chain links TRBV21-1 with TRBJ2-1; the table names TRBD1, a call not compared with the DNA. TRBV21-1 is a recognized pseudogene. This TCR was sampled from an adult in good health and CMV-seropositive. The sequencing sample was made of memory CD4+ T cells from blood. The CDR3 region is CASNPRARNEQFF. CDR3 sequence (DNA): TGTGCCAGCAACCCCAGGGCACGGAATGAGCAGTTCTTC.